This T cell receptor beta chain was retrieved from a study of graft-versus-host responses after intestinal transplantation. V was cut by 3 bases and J by 0 bases, with 12 bases left in between. The germline gives CDR1 SNHLY, CDR2 FYNNEI. There are 15 residues in the CDR3. Data came from immunoSEQ multiplex PCR; TCRdb stores just in-frame clones and leaves some out. Of 100,000 to 120,000 clones in the sample, around 95% were seen once. To note about this clone: Antigen: not known.

The receptor's source is a human donor who received an intestinal transplant. The chain is built from TRBV2 and TRBJ2-7; D not certain. Source: unstimulated CD8+ T cells sorted from spleen or lymph node cells, taken before intestinal transplant. CDR3 protein: CASSDGLGDSYEQYF. CDR3 nucleotides: TGTGCCAGCAGTGATGGGTTGGGTGACTCCTACGAGCAGTACTTC.